The TCR beta chain described here comes from a study of response to subunit inactivated influenza vaccine. This clonotype occurred a few times. Its target is not known. This CDR3 contains 17 residues. The ends were cut back, 5 bases at V and 6 bases at J, with 25 bases in the middle. Germline CDR1 WNHNN, CDR2 SYGVQD (reference sequence). Study observations and caveats: A suggestion made by the authors is that each seasonal influenza vaccination recruits few new T cells.

TCRdb re-analysed the RT-PCR reads in MiXCR, keeping a single row per CDR3 protein. This sample has 300,000 to 350,000 distinct CDR3 sequences, with 20% to 25% found just once. The source is a man between 45 and 75 years old who received an inactivated influenza vaccine. Sample: PBMCs from blood, taken less than 22 months after vaccination. V and J are TRBV10-1 and TRBJ1-1, with D possibly matching TRBD1 (5 bases). Written as DNA, the CDR3 is TGCGCCAGCAGTTCGGGGCCCTTGGGGACGGGCTTGGCTGAAGCTTTCTTT. It yields the protein CASSSGPLGTGLAEAFF.